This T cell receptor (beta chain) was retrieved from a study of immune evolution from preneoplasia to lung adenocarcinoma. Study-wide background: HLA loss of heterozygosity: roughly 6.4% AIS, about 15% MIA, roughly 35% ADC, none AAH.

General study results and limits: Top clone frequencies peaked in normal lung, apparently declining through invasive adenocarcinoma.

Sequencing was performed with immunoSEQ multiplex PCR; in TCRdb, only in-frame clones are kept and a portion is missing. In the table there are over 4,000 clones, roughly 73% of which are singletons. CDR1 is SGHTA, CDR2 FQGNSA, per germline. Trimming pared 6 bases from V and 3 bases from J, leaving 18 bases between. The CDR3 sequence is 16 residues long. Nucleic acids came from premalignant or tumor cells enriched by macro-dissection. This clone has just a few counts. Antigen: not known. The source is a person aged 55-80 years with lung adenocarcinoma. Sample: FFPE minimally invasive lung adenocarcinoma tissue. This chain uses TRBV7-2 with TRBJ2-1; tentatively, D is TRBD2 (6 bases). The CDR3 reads CASSLNVAAIYNEQFF. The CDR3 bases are TGTGCCAGCAGTTTAAACGTAGCGGCCATCTACAATGAGCAGTTCTTC.